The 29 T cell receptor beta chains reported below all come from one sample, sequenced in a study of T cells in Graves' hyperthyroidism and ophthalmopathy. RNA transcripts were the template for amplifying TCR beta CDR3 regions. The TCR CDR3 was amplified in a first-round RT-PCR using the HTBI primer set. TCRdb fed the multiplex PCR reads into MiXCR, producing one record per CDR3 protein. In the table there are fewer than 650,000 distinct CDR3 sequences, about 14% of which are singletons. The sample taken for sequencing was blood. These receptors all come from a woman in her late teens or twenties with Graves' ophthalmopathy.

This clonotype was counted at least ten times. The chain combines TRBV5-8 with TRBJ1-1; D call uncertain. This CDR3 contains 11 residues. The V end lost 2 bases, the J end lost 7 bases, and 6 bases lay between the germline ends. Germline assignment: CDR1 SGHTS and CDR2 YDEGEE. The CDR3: CASSLLREAFF. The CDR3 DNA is TGTGCCAGCAGCTTATTGCGTGAAGCTTTCTTT.

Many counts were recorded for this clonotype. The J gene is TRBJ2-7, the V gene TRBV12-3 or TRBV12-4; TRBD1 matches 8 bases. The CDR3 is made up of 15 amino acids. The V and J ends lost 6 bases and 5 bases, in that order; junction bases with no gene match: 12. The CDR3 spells CASSSPQGAVHEQYF. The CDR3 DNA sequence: TGTGCCAGCAGCTCCCCCCAGGGGGCCGTCCACGAGCAGTACTTC.

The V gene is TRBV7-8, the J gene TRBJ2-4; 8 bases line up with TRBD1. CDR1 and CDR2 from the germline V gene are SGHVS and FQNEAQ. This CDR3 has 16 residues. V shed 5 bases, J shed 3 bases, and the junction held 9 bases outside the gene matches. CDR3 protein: CASSKGTGGIKNIQYF. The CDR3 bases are TGTGCCAGCAGCAAAGGGACAGGCGGGATCAAAAACATTCAGTACTTC.

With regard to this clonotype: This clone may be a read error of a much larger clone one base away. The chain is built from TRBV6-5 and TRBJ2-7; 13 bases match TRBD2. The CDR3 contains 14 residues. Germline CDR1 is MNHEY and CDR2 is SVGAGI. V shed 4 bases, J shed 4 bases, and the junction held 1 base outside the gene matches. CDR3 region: CASSWTSGRYEQYF. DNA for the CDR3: TGTGCCAGCAGTTGGACTAGCGGGAGATACGAGCAGTACTTC.

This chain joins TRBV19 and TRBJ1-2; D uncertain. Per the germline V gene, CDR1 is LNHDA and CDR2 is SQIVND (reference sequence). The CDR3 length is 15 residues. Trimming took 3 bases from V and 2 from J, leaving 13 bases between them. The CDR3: CASSMVLLGNYGYTF. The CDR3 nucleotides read TGTGCCAGTAGTATGGTCTTACTGGGAAACTATGGCTACACCTTC.

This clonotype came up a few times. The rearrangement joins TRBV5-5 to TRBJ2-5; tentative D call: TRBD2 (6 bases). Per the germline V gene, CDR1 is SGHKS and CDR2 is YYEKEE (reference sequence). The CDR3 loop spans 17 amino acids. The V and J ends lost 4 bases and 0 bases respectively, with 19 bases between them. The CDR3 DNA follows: TGTGCCAGCAGCCAGGAGGGGCCGACAGAACACCAAGAGACCCAGTACTTC. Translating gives CASSQEGPTEHQETQYF.

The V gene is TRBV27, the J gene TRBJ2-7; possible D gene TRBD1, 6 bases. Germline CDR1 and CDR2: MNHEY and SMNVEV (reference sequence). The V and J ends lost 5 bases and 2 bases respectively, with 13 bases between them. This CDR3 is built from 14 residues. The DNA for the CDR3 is TGTGCCAGCAGTCTCACAGGGATTCCCTACGAGCAGTACTTC. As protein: CASSLTGIPYEQYF.

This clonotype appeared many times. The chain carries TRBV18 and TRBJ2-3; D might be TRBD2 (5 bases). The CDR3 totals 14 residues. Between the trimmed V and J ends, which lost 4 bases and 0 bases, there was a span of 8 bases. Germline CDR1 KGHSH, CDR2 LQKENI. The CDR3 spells CASSLGISTDTQYF. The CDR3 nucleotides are TGTGCCAGCTCACTCGGGATTAGCACAGATACGCAGTATTTT.

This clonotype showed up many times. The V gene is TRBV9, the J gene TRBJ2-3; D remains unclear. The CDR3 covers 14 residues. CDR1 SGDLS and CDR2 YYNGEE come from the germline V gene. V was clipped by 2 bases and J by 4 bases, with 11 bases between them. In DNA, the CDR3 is TGTGCCAGCAGCGTCTCGCAGGTCCCAGATACGCAGTATTTT. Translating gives CASSVSQVPDTQYF. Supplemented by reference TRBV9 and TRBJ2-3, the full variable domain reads DSGVTQTPKHLITATGQRVTLRCSPRSGDLSVYWYQQSLDQGLQFLIQYYNGEERAKGNILERFSAQQFPDLHSELNLSSLELGDSALYFCASSVSQVPDTQYFGPGTRLTVL.

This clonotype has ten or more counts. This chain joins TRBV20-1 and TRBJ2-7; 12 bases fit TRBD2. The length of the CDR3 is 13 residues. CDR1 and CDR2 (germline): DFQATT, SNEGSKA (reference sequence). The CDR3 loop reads CSPGLAGTYEQYF. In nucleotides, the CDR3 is TGCAGCCCGGGACTAGCGGGCACCTACGAGCAGTACTTC.

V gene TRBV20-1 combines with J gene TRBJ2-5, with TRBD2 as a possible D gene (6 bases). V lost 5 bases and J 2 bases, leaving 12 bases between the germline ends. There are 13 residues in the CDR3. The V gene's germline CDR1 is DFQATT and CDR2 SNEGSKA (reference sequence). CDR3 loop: CSALRDLQETQYF. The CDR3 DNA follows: TGCAGTGCTCTACGGGACTTACAAGAGACCCAGTACTTC.

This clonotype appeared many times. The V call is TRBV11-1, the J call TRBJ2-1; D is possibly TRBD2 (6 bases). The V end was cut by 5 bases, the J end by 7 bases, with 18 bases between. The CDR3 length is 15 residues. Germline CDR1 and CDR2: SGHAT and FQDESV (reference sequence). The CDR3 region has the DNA TGTGCCAGCAGCCAATCGGGAGTTTTACTAAATGAGCAGTTCTTC. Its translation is CASSQSGVLLNEQFF.

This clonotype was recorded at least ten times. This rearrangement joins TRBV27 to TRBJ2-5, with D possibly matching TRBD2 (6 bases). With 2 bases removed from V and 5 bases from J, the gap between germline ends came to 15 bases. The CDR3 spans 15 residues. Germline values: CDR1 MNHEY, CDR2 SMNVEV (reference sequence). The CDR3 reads CASSLTIAAVETQYF. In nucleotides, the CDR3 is TGTGCCAGCAGTTTAACGATAGCGGCGGTGGAGACCCAGTACTTC.

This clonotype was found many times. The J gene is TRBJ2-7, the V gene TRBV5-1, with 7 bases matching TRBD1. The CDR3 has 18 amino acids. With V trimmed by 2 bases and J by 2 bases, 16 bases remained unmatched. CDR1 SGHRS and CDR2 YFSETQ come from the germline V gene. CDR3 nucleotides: TGCGCCAGCAGCTTCCGGGGACCGTTGGGACAGCCTACCTACGAGCAGTACTTC. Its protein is CASSFRGPLGQPTYEQYF. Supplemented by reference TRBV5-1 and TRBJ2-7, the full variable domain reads KAGVTQTPRYLIKTRGQQVTLSCSPISGHRSVSWYQQTPGQGLQFLFEYFSETQRNKGNFPGRFSGRQFSNSRSEMNVSTLELGDSALYLCASSFRGPLGQPTYEQYFGPGTRLTVT.

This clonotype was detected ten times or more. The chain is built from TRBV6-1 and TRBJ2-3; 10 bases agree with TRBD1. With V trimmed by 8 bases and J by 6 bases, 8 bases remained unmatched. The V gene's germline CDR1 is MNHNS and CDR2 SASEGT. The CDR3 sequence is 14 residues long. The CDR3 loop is CASPRQGAWDTQYF. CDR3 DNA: TGTGCCAGCCCCCGACAGGGGGCTTGGGATACGCAGTATTTT.

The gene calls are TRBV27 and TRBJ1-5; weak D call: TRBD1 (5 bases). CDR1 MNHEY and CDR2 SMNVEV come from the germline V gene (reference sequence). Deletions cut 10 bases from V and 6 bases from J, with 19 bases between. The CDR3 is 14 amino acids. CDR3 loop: CAIGERGTAQPQHF. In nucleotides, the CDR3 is TGTGCCATCGGCGAAAGGGGCACCGCTCAGCCCCAGCATTTT.

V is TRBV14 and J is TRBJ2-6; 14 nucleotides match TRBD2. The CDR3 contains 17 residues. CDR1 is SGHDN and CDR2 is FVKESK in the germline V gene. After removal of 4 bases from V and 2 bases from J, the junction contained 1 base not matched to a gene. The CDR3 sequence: CASSPGLAGAGANVLTF. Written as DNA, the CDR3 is TGTGCCAGCAGCCCGGGACTAGCGGGAGCTGGGGCCAACGTCCTGACTTTC.

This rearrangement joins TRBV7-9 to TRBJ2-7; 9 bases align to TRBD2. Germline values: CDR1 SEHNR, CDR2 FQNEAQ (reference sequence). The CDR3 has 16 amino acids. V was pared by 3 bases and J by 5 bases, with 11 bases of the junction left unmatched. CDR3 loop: CASSFSGSYGYNEQYF. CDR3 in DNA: TGTGCCAGCAGCTTTAGCGGGAGCTACGGCTACAACGAGCAGTACTTC.

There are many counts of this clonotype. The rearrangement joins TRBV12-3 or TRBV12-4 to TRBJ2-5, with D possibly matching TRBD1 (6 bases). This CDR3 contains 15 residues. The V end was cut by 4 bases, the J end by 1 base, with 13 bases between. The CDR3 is CASSYREPFQETQYF. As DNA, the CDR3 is TGTGCCAGCAGTTACAGGGAGCCCTTCCAAGAGACCCAGTACTTC.

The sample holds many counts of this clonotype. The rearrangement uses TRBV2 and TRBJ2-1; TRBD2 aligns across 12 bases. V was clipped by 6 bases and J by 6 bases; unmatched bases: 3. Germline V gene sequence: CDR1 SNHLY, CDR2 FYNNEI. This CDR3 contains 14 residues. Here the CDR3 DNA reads TGTGCCAGCAGACTAGCGGGAGGAACCAATGAGCAGTTCTTC. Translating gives CASRLAGGTNEQFF.

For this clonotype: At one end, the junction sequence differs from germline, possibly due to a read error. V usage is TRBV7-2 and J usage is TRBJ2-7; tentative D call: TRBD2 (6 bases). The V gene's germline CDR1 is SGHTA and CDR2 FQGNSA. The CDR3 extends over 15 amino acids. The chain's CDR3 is CASSLATAAFYEQYF. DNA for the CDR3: TGTGCCAGCAGCCTAGCGACAGCCGCCTTTTACGAGCAGTACTTC.

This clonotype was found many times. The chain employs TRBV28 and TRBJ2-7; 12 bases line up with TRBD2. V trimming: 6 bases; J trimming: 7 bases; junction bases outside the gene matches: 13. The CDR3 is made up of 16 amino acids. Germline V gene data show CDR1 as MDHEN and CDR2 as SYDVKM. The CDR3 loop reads CASRLTGLAGGREQYF. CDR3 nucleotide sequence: TGTGCCAGCAGACTAACGGGGCTAGCGGGAGGGCGGGAGCAGTACTTC.

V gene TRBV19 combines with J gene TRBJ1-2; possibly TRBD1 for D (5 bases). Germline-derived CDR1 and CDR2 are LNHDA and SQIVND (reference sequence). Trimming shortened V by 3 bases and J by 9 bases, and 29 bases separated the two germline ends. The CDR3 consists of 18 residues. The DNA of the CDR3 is TGTGCCAGTAGTATGGATTTGCGGGGCTTCCCCCGACAACGTAGCTACACCTTC. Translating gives CASSMDLRGFPRQRSYTF.

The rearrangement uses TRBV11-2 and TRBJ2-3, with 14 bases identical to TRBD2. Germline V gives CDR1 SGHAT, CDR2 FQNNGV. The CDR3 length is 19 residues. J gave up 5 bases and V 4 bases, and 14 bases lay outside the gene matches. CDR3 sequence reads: CASSSVKGLAGVSGDTQYF. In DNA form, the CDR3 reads TGTGCCAGCAGCTCCGTGAAGGGACTAGCGGGAGTGTCGGGAGATACGCAGTATTTT.

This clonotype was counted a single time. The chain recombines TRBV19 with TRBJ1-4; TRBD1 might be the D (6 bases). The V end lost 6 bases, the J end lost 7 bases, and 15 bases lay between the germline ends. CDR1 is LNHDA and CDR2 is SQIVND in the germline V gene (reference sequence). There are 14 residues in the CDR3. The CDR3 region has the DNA TGTGCCAGTAGGACCCCGAGGACAGTTGAAAAACTGTTTTTT. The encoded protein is CASRTPRTVEKLFF.

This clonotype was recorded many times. This CDR3 reads CASSSPPQGYEQYF. In DNA, the CDR3 is TGTGCCAGCAGCTCACCCCCCCAAGGCTACGAGCAGTACTTC. The gene calls are TRBV7-2 and TRBJ2-7, with D uncertain. Trimming left V 4 bases short and J 3 bases short, with 13 bases between. There are 14 residues in the CDR3. In germline, CDR1 is SGHTA, CDR2 FQGNSA.

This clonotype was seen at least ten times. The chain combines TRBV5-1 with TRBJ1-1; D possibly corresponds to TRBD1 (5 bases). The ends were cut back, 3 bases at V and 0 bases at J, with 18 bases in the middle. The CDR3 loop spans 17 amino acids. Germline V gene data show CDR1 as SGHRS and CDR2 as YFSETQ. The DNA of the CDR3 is TGCGCCAGCAGCTGGGAGACAGAGCGGTCGGTGAACACTGAAGCTTTCTTT. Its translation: CASSWETERSVNTEAFF.

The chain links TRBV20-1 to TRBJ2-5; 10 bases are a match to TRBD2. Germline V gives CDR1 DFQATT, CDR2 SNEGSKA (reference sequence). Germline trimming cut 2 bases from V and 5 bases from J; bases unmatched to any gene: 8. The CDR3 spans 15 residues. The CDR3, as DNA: TGCAGTGCTAGAAGCCCAGCGGGGGGGCACGAGACCCAGTACTTC. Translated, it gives CSARSPAGGHETQYF.

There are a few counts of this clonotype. The CDR3 DNA follows: TGCGCCAGCAGCCCCTACCGACAGAACAATGAGCAGTTCTTC. It is translated as CASSPYRQNNEQFF. The chain uses TRBV5-1 and TRBJ2-1, with D possibly being TRBD1 (5 bases). V was clipped by 4 bases and J by 5 bases, with 13 bases between them. The CDR3 consists of 14 residues. Looked up from germline, CDR1 is SGHRS and CDR2 is YFSETQ. Full variable domain (missing parts from reference TRBV5-1 and TRBJ2-1): KAGVTQTPRYLIKTRGQQVTLSCSPISGHRSVSWYQQTPGQGLQFLFEYFSETQRNKGNFPGRFSGRQFSNSRSEMNVSTLELGDSALYLCASSPYRQNNEQFFGPGTRLTVL.